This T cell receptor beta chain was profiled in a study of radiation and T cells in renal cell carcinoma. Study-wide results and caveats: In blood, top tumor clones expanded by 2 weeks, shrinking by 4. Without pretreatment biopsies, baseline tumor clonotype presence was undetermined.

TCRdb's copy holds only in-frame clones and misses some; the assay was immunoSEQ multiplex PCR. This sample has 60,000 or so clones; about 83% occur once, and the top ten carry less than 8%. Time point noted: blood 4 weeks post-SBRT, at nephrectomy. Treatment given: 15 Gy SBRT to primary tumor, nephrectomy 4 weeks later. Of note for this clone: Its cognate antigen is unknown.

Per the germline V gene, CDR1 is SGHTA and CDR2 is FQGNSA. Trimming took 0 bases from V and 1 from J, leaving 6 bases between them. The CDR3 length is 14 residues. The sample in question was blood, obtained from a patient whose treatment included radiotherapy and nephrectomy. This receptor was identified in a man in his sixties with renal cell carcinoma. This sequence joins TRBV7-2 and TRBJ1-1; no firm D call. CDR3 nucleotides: TGTGCCAGCAGCTTAGCGCTAGAGAACACTGAAGCTTTCTTT. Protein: CASSLALENTEAFF.